This T cell receptor beta chain was identified in a study of OX40 agonist ivuxolimab in advanced cancers. At the level of the study: Ivuxolimab, an antibody acting as an agonist of OX40 (CD134), was used to treat patients.

In the case of this clone: Its antigen remains unidentified.

Sequencing used immunoSEQ multiplex PCR; TCRdb keeps in-frame clones, though not all of them. The data contain approximately 42,000 clones, roughly four fifths of them seen just once; the ten biggest clones take up roughly 2.5%. The V and J ends lost 7 bases and 0 bases respectively, with 8 bases between them. CDR1 SQVTM and CDR2 ANQGSEA come from the germline V gene. The CDR3 is made up of 12 amino acids. Regarding the study as a whole: CD8+ T cells showed, on average, more clonal expansion than CD4+ cells.

This sequence originates from an adult with an advanced solid tumor such as melanoma, head and neck, liver or kidney cancer. Material: CD4+ or CD8+ T cells sorted from blood, obtained in a trial of the OX40 agonist ivuxolimab. V gene TRBV29-1 combines with J gene TRBJ2-3; no clear D. CDR3 bases: TGCAGCGGCCGTCTGAGCACAGATACGCAGTATTTT. Encoded protein: CSGRLSTDTQYF.